The 18 T cell receptor beta chains below come from one sample, sequenced in a study of shared clonotypes between healthy human individuals. Here immunoSEQ multiplex PCR was the method, and the copy in TCRdb shows in-frame clones only, minus some. Of some 1,400,000 clones listed, around 97% are singletons. Sequencing was done on a sample of naive CD4+ T cells sorted from blood. Subset of the sample: CD45RA+ positively selected. The receptors shown here come from a man aged 25-40 years in good health.

V usage is TRBV12-5 and J usage is TRBJ2-2, with 8 bases that match TRBD1. The CDR3 sequence is 15 residues long. Germline CDR1 reads LGHNT; CDR2 reads FRNRAP. The V segment lost 6 bases and the J segment 1 base; nucleotides outside the gene matches: 4. The CDR3 sequence is CASGHGQGNTGELFF. CDR3 sequence (DNA): TGTGCTAGTGGCCACGGACAGGGGAACACCGGGGAGCTGTTTTTT.

The chain uses TRBV19 and TRBJ2-3, with 14 bases aligning to TRBD2. The CDR3 is 20 residues long. V dropped 5 bases and J dropped 3; count of bases not matched to a gene: 16. Per germline, CDR1 LNHDA and CDR2 SQIVND (reference sequence). The CDR3 coding sequence is TGTGCCAGTAGTCTCCGGACTAGCGGGAGGTCCCGAACAACAACAGATACGCAGTATTTT. Its translation: CASSLRTSGRSRTTTDTQYF.

This clone has a single count. The chain recombines TRBV28 with TRBJ1-1; possibly TRBD1 for D (5 bases). The CDR3 sequence is 17 residues long. V shed 3 bases and J shed 0 bases, with 17 bases lying between them. Germline V CDR1 and CDR2: MDHEN, SYDVKM. The CDR3 DNA is TGTGCCAGCAGTTTGCCGCAGGGCAGGTGGGTGAACACTGAAGCTTTCTTT. It encodes CASSLPQGRWVNTEAFF.

The V and J genes are TRBV6-6 and TRBJ2-7, with D unresolved. Germline V gene lookup returns CDR1 MNHNY and CDR2 SVGAGI (reference sequence). This CDR3 comprises 14 residues. Trimming pared 2 bases from V and 2 bases from J, leaving 10 bases between. The CDR3 loop reads CASSYRLNPYEQYF. CDR3 coding DNA: TGTGCCAGCAGTTACCGACTCAACCCCTACGAGCAGTACTTC.

The V and J genes are TRBV6-1 and TRBJ1-5; D ambiguous. V lost 0 bases to trimming and J lost 4 bases, with 10 bases between them. The CDR3 is 15 amino acids. CDR1 and CDR2 from the germline V gene are MNHNS and SASEGT. DNA for the CDR3: TGTGCCAGCAGTGAAGCGCTGGGAGCGAATCAGCCCCAGCATTTT. This encodes CASSEALGANQPQHF.

The chain is built from TRBV28 and TRBJ1-2; no reliable D call. This CDR3 comprises 16 residues. Trimming stripped 6 bases from V and 5 bases from J, with 22 bases between. Germline loops: CDR1 MDHEN, CDR2 SYDVKM. CDR3: CASRKGSGSVWYGYTF. The CDR3 nucleotides read TGTGCCAGCAGGAAGGGTTCGGGTAGTGTTTGGTATGGCTACACCTTC.

This clone is a singleton in its sample. This chain joins TRBV7-2 and TRBJ2-1; TRBD1 aligns across 7 bases. The CDR3 runs 15 residues. With 3 bases clipped from V and 2 bases from J, the junction kept 4 bases outside the gene matches. Germline V gene sequence: CDR1 SGHTA, CDR2 FQGNSA. CDR3 bases: TGTGCCAGCAGCTTCCGACAGGGACCCTACAATGAGCAGTTCTTC. Its protein product is CASSFRQGPYNEQFF.

This chain uses TRBV18 with TRBJ2-3; 14 bases map to TRBD2. Germline V lookup: CDR1 KGHSH, CDR2 LQKENI. The CDR3 is 18 amino acids. J lost 1 base, V lost 3 bases, and 6 bases had no gene match. The CDR3 DNA reads as TGTGCCAGCTCACCTGGGACTAGCGGGAGTTCCGGCACAGATACGCAGTATTTT. Protein product: CASSPGTSGSSGTDTQYF.

This chain uses TRBV5-1 with TRBJ2-3; D is uncertain. The CDR3 has 13 amino acids. With 4 bases removed from V and 3 bases from J, the gap between germline ends came to 9 bases. Germline-derived CDR1 and CDR2 are SGHRS and YFSETQ. The CDR3 reads CASSQETTDTQYF. The CDR3 bases are TGCGCCAGCAGCCAGGAGACTACAGATACGCAGTATTTT.

The V and J genes are TRBV10-1 and TRBJ2-2; D gene ambiguous. CDR1 is WNHNN, CDR2 SYGVQD, per germline (reference sequence). Trimming removed 7 bases at V and 3 bases at J, with 3 bases between. The CDR3 contains 11 residues. The CDR3, as DNA: TGCGCCAGCACAGACACCGGGGAGCTGTTTTTT. As protein: CASTDTGELFF.

The rearrangement uses TRBV6-6 and TRBJ1-1, with D unresolved. CDR3 length: 16 residues. Germline CDR1 and CDR2: MNHNY and SVGAGI (reference sequence). Trimming removed 2 bases at V and 1 base at J, with 14 bases between. CDR3 sequence reads: CASSYRLPGWNTEAFF. The CDR3 coding sequence is TGTGCCAGCAGTTACAGGCTCCCCGGATGGAACACTGAAGCTTTCTTT.

The chain carries TRBV5-4 and TRBJ1-3; 9 bases fit TRBD1. The CDR3 covers 16 residues. The V gene's germline CDR1 is SGHNT and CDR2 YYREEE (reference sequence). V lost 0 bases, J lost 8 bases, and 9 bases stayed unmatched. CDR3 sequence (DNA): TGTGCCAGCAGCTTGGGGGACAGGGTACAGAAGGACACCATATATTTT. This sequence encodes CASSLGDRVQKDTIYF.

The V gene is TRBV2, the J gene TRBJ2-1; the D is unclear. Germline V gene data show CDR1 as SNHLY and CDR2 as FYNNEI. There are 11 residues in the CDR3. Trimming left V 8 bases short and J 3 bases short, with 5 bases between. The CDR3 sequence: CASQNYNEQFF. As DNA, the CDR3 is TGTGCCAGCCAGAACTACAATGAGCAGTTCTTC.

The chain uses TRBV2 and TRBJ2-7, with D unclear. V was trimmed by 5 bases and J by 0 bases, leaving 20 bases between them. CDR3 length equals 17 residues. Germline V gene data show CDR1 as SNHLY and CDR2 as FYNNEI. Written as DNA, the CDR3 is TGTGCCAGCAGTCCTGGTAGACCCAAAAAGATCTCCTACGAGCAGTACTTC. It encodes CASSPGRPKKISYEQYF.

V and J are TRBV15 and TRBJ1-5, with 7 positions matching TRBD1. V shed 6 bases, J shed 4 bases, and the junction held 6 bases outside the gene matches. Germline CDR1 and CDR2: LNHNV and YYDKDF (reference sequence). This CDR3 spans 14 amino acids. CDR3 nucleotide sequence: TGTGCCACCAGAAAAGGGGGCCTTAATCAGCCCCAGCATTTT. The encoded protein is CATRKGGLNQPQHF.

The V gene is TRBV28, the J gene TRBJ2-7, with TRBD2 identical over 8 bases. Unmatched junction bases numbered 8, after V lost 6 bases and J lost 1 base. Germline CDR1 MDHEN, CDR2 SYDVKM. The CDR3 is 15 residues long. In DNA, the CDR3 is TGTGCCAGCAGGTTTACGGGAGGGCCATCCTACGAGCAGTACTTC. Translated, it gives CASRFTGGPSYEQYF.

This clone appeared a single time. This chain links TRBV10-3 with TRBJ1-1; TRBD1 is a possible D gene (6 bases). Germline values: CDR1 ENHRY, CDR2 SYGVKD. Trimming stripped 7 bases from V and 0 bases from J, with 15 bases between. The CDR3 is 15 residues long. In DNA form, the CDR3 reads TGTGCCATCAAATCGGAACAGGGCATGAACACTGAAGCTTTCTTT. It codes for CAIKSEQGMNTEAFF.

This sequence joins TRBV28 and TRBJ2-1; 10 bases agree with TRBD2. This CDR3 is 17 amino acids long. CDR1 MDHEN and CDR2 SYDVKM come from the germline V gene. V trimming: 3 bases; J trimming: 2 bases; junction bases outside the gene matches: 7. The CDR3 sequence is CASSFSLAGRPYNEQFF. CDR3 DNA: TGTGCCAGCAGTTTTTCACTAGCGGGACGCCCCTACAATGAGCAGTTCTTC.